This is a list of T cell receptor beta chains from one sample in a study of blood T cell repertoires in COVID-19. Sequencing was performed with immunoSEQ multiplex PCR; in TCRdb, only in-frame clones are kept and a portion is missing. The top ten clones hold around 5.4% of a sample with some 100,000 clones, just under 95% of them seen once. Material: peripheral blood. The receptors were gathered from an older man with acute or convalescent COVID-19. The CDR3 runs from the conserved cysteine through the conserved F or W. The order of the fields is D gene, J gene, clone size, V gene, CDR3 DNA, CDR3 protein. The D gene is left open where the match is weak. Rows give clone size only sometimes, using once, few, many, or a class for an expanded clone.

D gene: TRBD2; J gene: TRBJ2-2; clone size: NA; V gene: TRBV19; CDR3 DNA: TGTGCCAGTAGTGCCGGACTAGGGGTCACCGGGGAGCTGTTTTTT; CDR3 protein: CASSAGLGVTGELFF
D gene: TRBD2; J gene: TRBJ2-7; clone size: NA; V gene: TRBV7-2; CDR3 DNA: TGTGCCAGCAGCCTGGGACTAGCGGGAGAGCAGTACTTC; CDR3 protein: CASSLGLAGEQYF
D gene: TRBD1; J gene: TRBJ2-3; clone size: NA; V gene: TRBV7-3; CDR3 DNA: TGTGCCAGCAGCGACCGGGACAGGGGCACAGATACGCAGTATTTT; CDR3 protein: CASSDRDRGTDTQYF
D gene: NA; J gene: TRBJ1-1; clone size: once; V gene: TRBV14; CDR3 DNA: TGTGCCAGCAGCCAGCAACGGGTTACTGAAGCTTTCTTT; CDR3 protein: CASSQQRVTEAFF
D gene: NA; J gene: TRBJ1-2; clone size: NA; V gene: TRBV24-1; CDR3 DNA: TGTGCCACCAGTGATGGAGATTTACGGGGCTACACCTTC; CDR3 protein: CATSDGDLRGYTF
D gene: NA; J gene: TRBJ2-7; clone size: NA; V gene: TRBV6-5; CDR3 DNA: TGTGCCAGCAGTTCCCCGACAACACGATCGGTATACGAGCAGTACTTC; CDR3 protein: CASSSPTTRSVYEQYF
D gene: TRBD1; J gene: TRBJ1-4; clone size: NA; V gene: TRBV7-9; CDR3 DNA: TGTGCCAGCAGCTTGGGGACAGGGTTCGGGAAACTGTTTTTT; CDR3 protein: CASSLGTGFGKLFF
D gene: TRBD1; J gene: TRBJ1-1; clone size: NA; V gene: TRBV3-1/TRBV3-2; CDR3 DNA: TGTGCCAGCAGCCAGGCCGGGACAGGCCGAACTGAAGCTTTCTTT; CDR3 protein: CASSQAGTGRTEAFF
D gene: NA; J gene: TRBJ1-6; clone size: NA; V gene: TRBV30; CDR3 DNA: TGTGCCTGGAAGATCGGCGGATCCTCCTATAATTCACCCCTCCACTTT; CDR3 protein: CAWKIGGSSYNSPLHF
D gene: TRBD1; J gene: TRBJ2-7; clone size: NA; V gene: TRBV5-5; CDR3 DNA: TGTGCCAGCAGCGGCAGGGGGCCCCCTTTGATCGAGCAGTACTTC; CDR3 protein: CASSGRGPPLIEQYF
D gene: NA; J gene: TRBJ2-5; clone size: NA; V gene: TRBV10-1; CDR3 DNA: TGCGCCAGCAGACTCGGGACTTCAAGGTACCAAGAGACCCAGTACTTC; CDR3 protein: CASRLGTSRYQETQYF
D gene: TRBD2; J gene: TRBJ2-1; clone size: NA; V gene: TRBV30; CDR3 DNA: TGTGCCTGGAGTGACGGGCGGCTAGCGGGAGTCATTAATGAGCAGTTCTTC; CDR3 protein: CAWSDGRLAGVINEQFF
D gene: NA; J gene: TRBJ1-1; clone size: NA; V gene: TRBV15; CDR3 DNA: TGTGCCACCAGCGTAGGGGGGAACACTGAAGCTTTCTTT; CDR3 protein: CATSVGGNTEAFF
D gene: TRBD1; J gene: TRBJ1-2; clone size: NA; V gene: TRBV6-5; CDR3 DNA: TGTGCCAGCAGTCCGGACAGGGGGGTTGACTATGGCTACACCTTC; CDR3 protein: CASSPDRGVDYGYTF
D gene: TRBD2; J gene: TRBJ2-1; clone size: NA; V gene: TRBV5-1; CDR3 DNA: TGCGCCAGCAGCTTCGCCAGCGGGGGGGCCGGGTGGTACAATGAGCAGTTCTTC; CDR3 protein: CASSFASGGAGWYNEQFF
D gene: NA; J gene: TRBJ1-1; clone size: once; V gene: TRBV12-3/TRBV12-4; CDR3 DNA: TGTGCCAGCAGTTTCTGGGGAGGGACTGAAGCTTTCTTT; CDR3 protein: CASSFWGGTEAFF